Below are 14 T cell receptor beta chains sequenced from a single sample in a study of T cell responses to AZD1222 COVID-19 vaccine. Libraries were prepared by immunoSEQ multiplex PCR; TCRdb keeps only in-frame clonotypes and omits some of them. The profile covers 180,000 or so clones, with more than 85% appearing a single time and 3.5% to 5% taken by the ten largest. The sample in question was peripheral blood, obtained on day 0 of AZD1222 vaccination. The receptors stem from an adult in good health.

The V call is TRBV18, the J call TRBJ1-1; 8 nucleotides agree with TRBD1. V lost 4 bases, J lost 4 bases, and 8 bases stayed unmatched. Germline loops: CDR1 KGHSH, CDR2 LQKENI. The CDR3 length is 15 residues. DNA for the CDR3: TGTGCCAGCTCACGTGGACAGGGAAGTTTCACTGAAGCTTTCTTT. This sequence encodes CASSRGQGSFTEAFF.

The rearrangement links TRBV19 to TRBJ2-2; unclear D gene. The CDR3 length is 13 residues. From germline, CDR1 is LNHDA and CDR2 SQIVND (reference sequence). Trimming took off 9 bases at V and 6 bases at J, with 14 bases between the two ends. The CDR3 DNA sequence: TGTGCCAGCCGTCTGTCGGGCCCCGGGGAGCTGTTTTTT. Protein sequence: CASRLSGPGELFF.

The chain carries TRBV18 and TRBJ2-7, with D perhaps TRBD2 (5 bases). The V and J ends lost 0 bases and 6 bases respectively, with 12 bases between them. The CDR3 has 14 residues. Germline V gene data show CDR1 as KGHSH and CDR2 as LQKENI. The CDR3 DNA reads as TGTGCCAGCTCACCACCACGTGAACGGGGCGAGCAGTACTTC. It is translated as CASSPPRERGEQYF.

V is TRBV5-1 and J is TRBJ2-3; possibly TRBD1 for D (6 bases). Trimming left V 2 bases short and J 2 bases short, with 9 bases between. This CDR3 is 14 amino acids long. Per germline, CDR1 SGHRS and CDR2 YFSETQ. CDR3 nucleotides: TGCGCCAGCAGCTTACAGGGAATCACAGATACGCAGTATTTT. It specifies CASSLQGITDTQYF.

The CDR3 protein is CASSVGLSSPLHF. The CDR3, as DNA: TGTGCCAGTAGTGTCGGACTGAGTTCACCCCTCCACTTT. The chain is built from TRBV19 and TRBJ1-6; D remains ambiguous. V was clipped by 5 bases and J by 9 bases, with 11 bases between them. Germline loops: CDR1 LNHDA, CDR2 SQIVND (reference sequence). CDR3 size: 13 residues.

This chain uses TRBV5-1 with TRBJ1-3; D call uncertain. The V gene's germline CDR1 is SGHRS and CDR2 YFSETQ. The CDR3 is 14 residues long. V was cut by 1 base and J by 0 bases, with 5 bases left in between. The CDR3 here is CASSLLSSGNTIYF. The CDR3 DNA sequence: TGCGCCAGCAGCTTGCTCAGCTCTGGAAACACCATATATTTT.

The V and J genes are TRBV12-3 or TRBV12-4 and TRBJ1-2; D gene uncertain. The V end was cut by 7 bases, the J end by 8 bases, with 14 bases between. The CDR3 is 12 amino acids. DNA for the CDR3: TGTGCCAGCACTACAGACCGTTGGGGCTACACCTTC. It is translated as CASTTDRWGYTF.

This rearrangement joins TRBV7-9 to TRBJ2-7; D unresolved. Trimming took 2 bases from V and 6 from J, leaving 11 bases between them. Germline CDR1 reads SEHNR; CDR2 reads FQNEAQ (reference sequence). The CDR3 totals 13 residues. The CDR3 sequence: CASSLQKTGEQYF. The DNA for the CDR3 is TGTGCCAGCAGCTTACAGAAGACGGGCGAGCAGTACTTC.

The rearrangement links TRBV28 to TRBJ1-5; perhaps TRBD1 as D (5 bases). The CDR3 is made up of 14 amino acids. V was clipped by 8 bases and J by 3 bases, with 14 bases between them. Germline V gives CDR1 MDHEN, CDR2 SYDVKM. DNA for the CDR3: TGTGCCAGCCTACCCCAGGGAAACAATCAGCCCCAGCATTTT. Its translation: CASLPQGNNQPQHF.

The rearrangement links TRBV10-1 to TRBJ2-7; a weak D match, TRBD1 (5 bases). The CDR3 is 16 amino acids. The V gene's germline CDR1 is WNHNN and CDR2 SYGVQD (reference sequence). Between the trimmed V and J ends, which lost 0 bases and 1 base, there was a span of 13 bases. CDR3 in DNA: TGCGCCAGCAGTGAGTCGGCTAGGGGTCGTTCCTACGAGCAGTACTTC. It codes for CASSESARGRSYEQYF.

The rearrangement links TRBV4-1 to TRBJ2-5; maybe TRBD2 (6 bases). The CDR3 covers 15 residues. The V gene's germline CDR1 is MGHRA and CDR2 YSYEKL. V lost 1 base and J lost 5, with 14 bases in between. The DNA for the CDR3 is TGCGCCAGCAGCCAAGGGGGACTTCGAGGGGAGACCCAGTACTTC. It translates to CASSQGGLRGETQYF.

This chain connects TRBV5-5 to TRBJ1-4, with unresolved D. V lost 4 bases and J 3 bases, leaving 7 bases between the germline ends. The CDR3 sequence is 13 residues long. Germline V lookup: CDR1 SGHKS, CDR2 YYEKEE (reference sequence). The CDR3 loop is CASSLGPNEKLFF. Here the CDR3 DNA reads TGTGCCAGCAGCCTCGGACCTAATGAAAAACTGTTTTTT.

This chain links TRBV28 with TRBJ1-1; 8 bases map to TRBD1. CDR1 is MDHEN and CDR2 is SYDVKM in the germline V gene. J was trimmed by 3 bases and V by 6 bases; bases with no gene match: 6. The CDR3 contains 14 residues. CDR3 in amino acids: CASRGTGGDTEAFF. CDR3 sequence (DNA): TGTGCCAGCAGGGGTACAGGGGGAGACACTGAAGCTTTCTTT.

This chain uses TRBV7-9 with TRBJ2-1; D is unresolved. The germline gives CDR1 SEHNR, CDR2 FQNEAQ (reference sequence). CDR3 length: 12 amino acids. Deletions cut 2 bases from V and 6 bases from J, with 5 bases between. The chain's CDR3 is CASSLYSNEQFF. DNA for the CDR3: TGTGCCAGCAGCTTATACAGCAATGAGCAGTTCTTC.